This T cell receptor beta chain originates from a study of shared clonotypes between healthy human individuals. General study results and limits: Shared clonotypes: about 5.3% naive CD4, roughly 4% naive CD8, 2.3% memory CD4, about 0.4% memory CD8.

Germline V gene data show CDR1 as DFQATT and CDR2 as SNEGSKA (reference sequence). The CDR3 loop spans 10 amino acids. V lost 5 bases, J lost 5 bases, and 6 bases lay in between. Each sorted subset replicate got 200 ng genomic DNA, roughly 33,000 genomes. Assay: immunoSEQ multiplex PCR; the TCRdb copy retains only in-frame clones and omits some. The table includes roughly 2,300,000 clones, 80% to 95% detected once. Naive CD4+ cells were CD45RA-selected; the remaining cells were memory. Concerning this clone itself: The antigen is undetermined.

The origin of this receptor is a man aged 18 to 30 in good health. Some clones in this sample may be carry-over from other donors' samples. The sequencing input was naive CD4+ T cells from PBMCs. Subset denoted: CD45RA+ positively selected. The V and J genes are TRBV20-1 and TRBJ2-5, with D unclear. The CDR3 bases are TGCAGTGCTCTGAGGGAGACCCAGTACTTC. This gives the protein CSALRETQYF.